This T cell receptor beta chain emerged from a study of shared clonotypes between healthy human individuals. The repertoire was sequenced with immunoSEQ multiplex PCR; TCRdb's copy has only in-frame clones and lacks some. The table includes about 1,900,000 clones, approximately 95% detected once. The naive CD8 subset, CD45RO-negative cells positively selected for CCR7, excluded terminally differentiated effector memory CD45RA+ cells. The length of the CDR3 is 15 residues. Between the trimmed V and J ends, which lost 1 base and 3 bases, there was a span of 12 bases. Germline lookup yields CDR1 MNHNS and CDR2 SASEGT. This clone was recorded only once.

The sequence was obtained from a man aged 18-30 years in good health. The sequencing input was naive CD8+ T cells sorted from blood. The chain is built from TRBV6-1 and TRBJ1-2; TRBD1 is a possible D gene (5 bases). CDR3 bases: TGTGCCAGCAGTGAAGTGGGGGAGATGTACTATGGCTACACCTTC. It specifies CASSEVGEMYYGYTF.